The T cell receptor (beta chain) described here comes from a study of OX40 agonist ivuxolimab in advanced cancers. Study-level information: Dose-escalation patients had hepatocellular carcinoma, melanoma, renal cell or head and neck cancer. Three dose-escalation patients had partial responses: one with hepatocellular carcinoma and two with cutaneous melanoma. General study results and limits: What antigens the expanded peripheral T cells recognized was never established.

The CDR3 loop spans 16 amino acids. CDR1 is MGHRA, CDR2 YSYEKL, per germline. Losses at the gene ends were 1 base for V and 4 bases for J; bases not matched to a gene: 6. Of note for this clone: The antigen remains unidentified.

Sequencing used immunoSEQ multiplex PCR; TCRdb keeps in-frame clones, though not all of them. The sample has roughly 20,000 clones; around 87% are singletons. The specimen comprised CD4+ or CD8+ T cells sorted from blood, sampled in a trial of the OX40 agonist ivuxolimab. This chain connects TRBV4-1 to TRBJ2-1; 8 nucleotides agree with TRBD1. The clonotype was recovered from an adult with an advanced solid tumor such as melanoma, head and neck, liver or kidney cancer. CDR3 sequence reads: CASSQAGGQVYNEQFF. The CDR3 bases are TGCGCCAGCAGCCAAGCCGGGGGACAGGTTTACAATGAGCAGTTCTTC.